Listed here are 8 T cell receptor beta chains from one sample, sequenced in a study of OX40 agonist ivuxolimab in advanced cancers. Generated by immunoSEQ multiplex PCR, the TCRdb table keeps only in-frame clones and is missing some. The table lists over 65,000 clones, about 86% of them singletons. The sequencing here drew on CD4+ or CD8+ T cells sorted from blood, taken in a trial of the OX40 agonist ivuxolimab. The receptors were sampled from an adult with an advanced solid tumor such as melanoma, head and neck, liver or kidney cancer.

This sequence joins TRBV10-1 and TRBJ2-1; 10 bases fit TRBD1. V lost 5 bases and J lost 5; bases outside the gene matches: 6. The V gene's germline CDR1 is WNHNN and CDR2 SYGVQD (reference sequence). The CDR3 loop spans 15 amino acids. The CDR3 sequence is CASSKRTGGHNEQFF. CDR3 DNA sequence: TGCGCCAGCAGTAAGAGGACAGGGGGACACAATGAGCAGTTCTTC.

The rearrangement links TRBV6-5 to TRBJ1-2; 7 nucleotides line up with TRBD1. The CDR3 is 15 amino acids. CDR1 MNHEY and CDR2 SVGAGI come from the germline V gene. V shed 6 bases and J 2 bases; nucleotides not matched to a gene: 9. CDR3 sequence reads: CASRIQGTLNYGYTF. CDR3 DNA sequence: TGTGCCAGCAGGATACAGGGGACCTTAAACTATGGCTACACCTTC.

In this sample, this clone turned up once. This sequence joins TRBV7-2 and TRBJ2-1; D possibly matches TRBD1 or TRBD2 (5 bases each). The CDR3 spans 14 residues. Between the trimmed V and J ends, which lost 5 bases and 5 bases, there was a span of 13 bases. CDR1 is SGHTA and CDR2 is FQGNSA in the germline V gene. CDR3 coding DNA: TGTGCCAGCAGCCCGGGGAGACAGCACAATGAGCAGTTCTTC. The encoded protein is CASSPGRQHNEQFF.

The V gene is TRBV2, the J gene TRBJ2-4; D is uncertain. The germline CDR1 and CDR2 sequences are SNHLY and FYNNEI. Trimming pared 3 bases from V and 8 bases from J, leaving 11 bases between. The CDR3 consists of 13 residues. CDR3 amino acids: CASSDSGKYIQYF. Written as DNA, the CDR3 is TGTGCCAGCAGTGATAGTGGTAAATACATTCAGTACTTC. Full variable domain (remainder filled in from reference TRBV2 and TRBJ2-4): EPEVTQTPSHQVTQMGQEVILRCVPISNHLYFYWYRQILGQKVEFLVSFYNNEISEKSEIFDDQFSVERPDGSNFTLKIRSTKLEDSAMYFCASSDSGKYIQYFGAGTRLSVL.

The V gene is TRBV4-1, the J gene TRBJ2-1; 9 bases line up with TRBD1. Germline assignment: CDR1 MGHRA and CDR2 YSYEKL. Unmatched junction bases numbered 6, after V lost 0 bases and J lost 3 bases. There are 17 residues in the CDR3. In DNA, the CDR3 is TGCGCCAGCAGCCAAGATCTCAGGACAGGGGACTACAATGAGCAGTTCTTC. Translated, it gives CASSQDLRTGDYNEQFF.

CDR3 sequence (DNA): TGTGCCAGCAGCCTAGGGTTGGGACGACTGTTTTTT. As protein: CASSLGLGRLFF. The V gene is TRBV7-2, the J gene TRBJ1-4, with a weak D call TRBD1 (5 bases). CDR3 length: 12 residues. Germline lookup yields CDR1 SGHTA and CDR2 FQGNSA. The V gene lost 5 bases and the J gene lost 13 bases, with 14 bases spanning the gap.

This clone was detected once. The rearrangement uses TRBV5-1 and TRBJ2-5, with 8 bases lining up with TRBD1. CDR1 and CDR2 from the germline V gene are SGHRS and YFSETQ. The CDR3 totals 15 residues. The ends lost 6 bases at V and 1 base at J; junction bases unmatched: 8. CDR3 protein: CASMGSGTGQETQYF. CDR3 in DNA: TGCGCCAGCATGGGGTCCGGGACAGGCCAAGAGACCCAGTACTTC.

V usage is TRBV30 and J usage is TRBJ1-6; D is undetermined. Germline assignment: CDR1 GTSNPN and CDR2 SVGIG (reference sequence). The V end lost 6 bases, the J end lost 3 bases, and 18 bases lay between the germline ends. The length of the CDR3 is 16 residues. The CDR3 region has the DNA TGTGCCTGCAGACCCCGGAGCGCGGGCTATAATTCACCCCTCCACTTT. Residues: CACRPRSAGYNSPLHF.